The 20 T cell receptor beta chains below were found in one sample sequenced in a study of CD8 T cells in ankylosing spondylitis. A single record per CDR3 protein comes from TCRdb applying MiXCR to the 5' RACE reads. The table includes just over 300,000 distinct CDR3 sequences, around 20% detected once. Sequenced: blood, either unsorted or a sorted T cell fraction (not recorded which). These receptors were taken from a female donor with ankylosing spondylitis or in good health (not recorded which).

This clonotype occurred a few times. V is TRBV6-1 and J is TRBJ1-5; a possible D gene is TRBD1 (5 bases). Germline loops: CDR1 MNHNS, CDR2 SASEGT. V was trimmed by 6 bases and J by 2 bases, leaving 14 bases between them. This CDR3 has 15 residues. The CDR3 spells CASSPRGEGNQPQHF. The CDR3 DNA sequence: TGTGCCAGCAGCCCTCGGGGGGAGGGCAATCAGCCCCAGCATTTT.

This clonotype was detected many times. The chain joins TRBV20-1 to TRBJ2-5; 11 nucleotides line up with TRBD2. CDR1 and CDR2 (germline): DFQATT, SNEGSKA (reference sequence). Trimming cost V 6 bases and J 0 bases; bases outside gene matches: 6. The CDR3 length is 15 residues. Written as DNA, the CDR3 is TGCAGTGCCATAGGACTAGCGGGTTACCAAGAGACCCAGTACTTC. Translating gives CSAIGLAGYQETQYF.

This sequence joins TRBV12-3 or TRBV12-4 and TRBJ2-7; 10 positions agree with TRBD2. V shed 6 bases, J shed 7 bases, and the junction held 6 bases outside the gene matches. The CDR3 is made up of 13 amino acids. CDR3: CASRLAGEGEQYF. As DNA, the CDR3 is TGTGCCAGCAGGCTAGCGGGAGAGGGAGAGCAGTACTTC.

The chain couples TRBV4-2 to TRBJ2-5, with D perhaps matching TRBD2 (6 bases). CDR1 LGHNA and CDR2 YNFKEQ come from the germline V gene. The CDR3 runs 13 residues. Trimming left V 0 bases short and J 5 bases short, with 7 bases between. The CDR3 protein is CASSQEEGETQYF. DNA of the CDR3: TGTGCCAGCAGCCAAGAGGAGGGGGAGACCCAGTACTTC.

Here the CDR3 reads CASREGGFTEQFF. The CDR3 nucleotides are TGCGCCAGCAGAGAGGGAGGCTTTACTGAGCAGTTCTTC. J is TRBJ2-1 and V is TRBV10-2; D possibly corresponds to TRBD2 (6 bases). V was shortened by 6 bases and J by 9 bases, with 15 bases between the two germline ends. This CDR3 comprises 13 residues. Germline values: CDR1 WSHSY, CDR2 SAAADI.

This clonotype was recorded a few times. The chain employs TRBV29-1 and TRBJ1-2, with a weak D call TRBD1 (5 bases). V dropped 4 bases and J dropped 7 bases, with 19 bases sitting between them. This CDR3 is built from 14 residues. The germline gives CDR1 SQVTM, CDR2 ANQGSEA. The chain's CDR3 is CSVVAPGRPGGYTF. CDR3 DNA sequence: TGCAGCGTTGTCGCCCCGGGACGGCCAGGTGGCTACACCTTC.

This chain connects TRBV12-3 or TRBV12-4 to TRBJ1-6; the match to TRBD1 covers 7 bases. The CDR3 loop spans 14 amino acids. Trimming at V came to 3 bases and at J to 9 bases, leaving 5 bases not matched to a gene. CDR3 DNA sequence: TGTGCCAGCAGTTTGATGACAGGGCCTTCACCCCTCCACTTT. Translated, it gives CASSLMTGPSPLHF.

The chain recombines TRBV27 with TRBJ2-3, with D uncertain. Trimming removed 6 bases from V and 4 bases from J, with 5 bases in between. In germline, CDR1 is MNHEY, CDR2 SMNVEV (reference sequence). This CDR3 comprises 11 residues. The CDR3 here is CASRAPDTQYF. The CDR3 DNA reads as TGTGCCAGCAGAGCCCCAGATACGCAGTATTTT.

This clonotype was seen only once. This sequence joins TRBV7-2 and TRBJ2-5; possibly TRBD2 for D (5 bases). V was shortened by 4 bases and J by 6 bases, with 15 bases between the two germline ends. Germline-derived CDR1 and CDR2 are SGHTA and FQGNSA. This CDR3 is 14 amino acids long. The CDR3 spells CASSSNYQRKTQYF. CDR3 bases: TGTGCCAGCAGCTCTAATTATCAGCGGAAGACCCAGTACTTC. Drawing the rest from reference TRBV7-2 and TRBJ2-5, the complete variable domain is GAGVSQSPSNKVTEKGKDVELRCDPISGHTALYWYRQSLGQGLEFLIYFQGNSAPDKSGLPSDRFSAERTGGSVSTLTIQRTQQEDSAVYLCASSSNYQRKTQYFGPGTRLLVL.

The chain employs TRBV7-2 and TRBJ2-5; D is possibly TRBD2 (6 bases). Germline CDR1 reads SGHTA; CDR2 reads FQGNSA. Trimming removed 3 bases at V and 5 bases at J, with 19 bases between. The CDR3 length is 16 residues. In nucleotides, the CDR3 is TGTGCCAGCAGCTTCCGGGACTTGGCTTTCCGGGAGACCCAGTACTTC. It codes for CASSFRDLAFRETQYF.

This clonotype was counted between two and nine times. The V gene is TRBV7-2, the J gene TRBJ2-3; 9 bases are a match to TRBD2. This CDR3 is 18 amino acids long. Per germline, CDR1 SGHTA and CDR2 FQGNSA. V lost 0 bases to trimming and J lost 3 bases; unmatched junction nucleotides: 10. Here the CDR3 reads CASSLATTSGRKTDTQYF. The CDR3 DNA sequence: TGTGCCAGCAGCTTAGCAACGACTAGCGGAAGGAAAACAGATACGCAGTATTTT.

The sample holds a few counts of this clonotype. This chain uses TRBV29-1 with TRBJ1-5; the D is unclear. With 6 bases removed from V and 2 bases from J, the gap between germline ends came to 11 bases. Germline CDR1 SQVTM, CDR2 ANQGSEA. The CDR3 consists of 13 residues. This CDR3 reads CSVAEGGNQPQHF. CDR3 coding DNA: TGCAGCGTAGCAGAGGGAGGCAATCAGCCCCAGCATTTT.

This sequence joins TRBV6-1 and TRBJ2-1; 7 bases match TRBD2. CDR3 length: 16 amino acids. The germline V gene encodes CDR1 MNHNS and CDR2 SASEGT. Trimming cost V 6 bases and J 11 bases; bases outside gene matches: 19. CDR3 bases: TGTGCCAGCAGAGGAGTCTCTGCGGGAGAGTTTAATAAGCAGTTCTTC. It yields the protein CASRGVSAGEFNKQFF.

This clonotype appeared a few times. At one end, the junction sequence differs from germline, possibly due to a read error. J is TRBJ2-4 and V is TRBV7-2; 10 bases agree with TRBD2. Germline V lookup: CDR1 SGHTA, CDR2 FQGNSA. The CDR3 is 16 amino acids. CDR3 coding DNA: TGTGCCAGCAGCCTAGCCGGGACTAGCGACGACTACATTCAGTACTTC. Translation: CASSLAGTSDDYIQYF.

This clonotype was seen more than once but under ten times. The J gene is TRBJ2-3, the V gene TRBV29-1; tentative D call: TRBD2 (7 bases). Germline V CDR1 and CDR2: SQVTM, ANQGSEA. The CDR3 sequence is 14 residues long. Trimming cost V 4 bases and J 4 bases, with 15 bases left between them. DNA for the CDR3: TGCAGCGTTGCCCTAGCGGAGGGGGCAGATACGCAGTATTTT. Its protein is CSVALAEGADTQYF.

In nucleotides, the CDR3 is TGTGCCAGCCAAGTGGGGGGGGTGGTCGGCACTGAAGCTTTCTTT. Encoded protein: CASQVGGVVGTEAFF. The chain recombines TRBV6-1 with TRBJ1-1; perhaps TRBD1 as D (5 bases). V was cut by 8 bases and J by 4 bases, with 20 bases left in between. CDR3 length equals 15 residues. The germline CDR1 and CDR2 sequences are MNHNS and SASEGT.

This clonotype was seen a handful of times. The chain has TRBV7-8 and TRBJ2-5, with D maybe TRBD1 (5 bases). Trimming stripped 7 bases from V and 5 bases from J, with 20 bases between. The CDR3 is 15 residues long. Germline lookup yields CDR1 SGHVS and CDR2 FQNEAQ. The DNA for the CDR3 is TGTGCCAGCACAGGTTTGGGGCAAAGAGAGGAGACCCAGTACTTC. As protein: CASTGLGQREETQYF. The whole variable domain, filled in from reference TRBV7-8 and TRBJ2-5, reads GAGVSQSPRYKVAKRGQDVALRCDPISGHVSLFWYQQALGQGPEFLTYFQNEAQLDKSGLPSDRFFAERPEGSVSTLKIQRTQQEDSAVYLCASTGLGQREETQYFGPGTRLLVL.

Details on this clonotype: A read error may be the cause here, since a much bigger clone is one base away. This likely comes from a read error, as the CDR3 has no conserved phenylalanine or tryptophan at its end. The CDR3, as DNA: TGTGCCATCATTTTCAGGGCCTACGAGCAGTACTCC. This gives the protein CAIIFRAYEQYS. This sequence joins TRBV10-3 and TRBJ2-7, with a possible D match to TRBD1 (5 bases). The CDR3 runs to 12 residues. V lost 7 bases to trimming and J lost 2 bases, with 9 bases between them. The V gene's germline CDR1 is ENHRY and CDR2 SYGVKD.

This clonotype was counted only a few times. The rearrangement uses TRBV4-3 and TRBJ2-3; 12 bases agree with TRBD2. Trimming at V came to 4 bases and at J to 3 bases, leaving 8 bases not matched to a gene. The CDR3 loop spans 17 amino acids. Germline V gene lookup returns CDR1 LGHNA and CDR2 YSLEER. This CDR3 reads CASSPVITSGRTDTQYF. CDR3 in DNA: TGCGCCAGCAGCCCCGTAATTACTAGCGGGAGGACAGATACGCAGTATTTT.

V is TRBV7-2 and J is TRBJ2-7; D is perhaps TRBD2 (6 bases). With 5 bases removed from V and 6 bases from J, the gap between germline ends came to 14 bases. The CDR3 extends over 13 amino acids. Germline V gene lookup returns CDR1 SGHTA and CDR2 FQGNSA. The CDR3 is CASSRSGLTEQYF. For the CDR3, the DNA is TGTGCCAGCAGCCGAAGCGGGCTCACCGAGCAGTACTTC.